This entry lists 9 T cell receptor beta chains sequenced from one sample in a study of cytomegalovirus exposure and HLA in healthy donors. Using immunoSEQ multiplex PCR, the repertoire was profiled, and TCRdb retains in-frame clones only, with some absent. The sample holds 90,000 to 100,000 clones, 90% to 95% seen once. What was sequenced was PBMCs. The source of these receptors is a woman aged 25 to 45 in good health and CMV-seropositive.

The gene calls are TRBV5-1 and TRBJ2-5; 12 bases agree with TRBD2. V shed 2 bases and J 1 base; nucleotides not matched to a gene: 6. The germline gives CDR1 SGHRS, CDR2 YFSETQ. The length of the CDR3 is 17 residues. This CDR3 reads CASSLGTSGPAQETQYF. The CDR3 DNA is TGCGCCAGCAGCTTAGGGACTAGCGGGCCGGCCCAAGAGACCCAGTACTTC. The whole variable domain, remainder taken from reference TRBV5-1 and TRBJ2-5, is KAGVTQTPRYLIKTRGQQVTLSCSPISGHRSVSWYQQTPGQGLQFLFEYFSETQRNKGNFPGRFSGRQFSNSRSEMNVSTLELGDSALYLCASSLGTSGPAQETQYFGPGTRLLVL.

V is TRBV7-9 and J is TRBJ1-1, with D perhaps TRBD1 (6 bases). The CDR3 contains 14 residues. V was cut by 1 base and J by 0 bases, with 6 bases left in between. From germline, CDR1 is SEHNR and CDR2 FQNEAQ (reference sequence). This chain's CDR3 is CASSLGQVNTEAFF. The CDR3 region has the DNA TGTGCCAGCAGCTTAGGACAGGTGAACACTGAAGCTTTCTTT.

V gene TRBV28 combines with J gene TRBJ2-5, with 10 nucleotides matching TRBD1. Per the germline V gene, CDR1 is MDHEN and CDR2 is SYDVKM. V gave up 2 bases and J gave up 5 bases; unmatched junction bases: 26. The CDR3 consists of 22 residues. The CDR3: CASSLRRWDRGWIKNVVETQYF. CDR3 DNA: TGTGCCAGCAGTTTAAGGCGCTGGGACAGGGGTTGGATAAAAAATGTCGTGGAGACCCAGTACTTC.

The gene calls are TRBV4-1 and TRBJ2-7, with 11 nucleotides matching TRBD1. The germline CDR1 and CDR2 sequences are MGHRA and YSYEKL. CDR3 size: 16 residues. Trimming removed 0 bases from V and 4 bases from J; junction bases left unmatched: 5. CDR3 sequence reads: CASSQEDRGLTYEQYF. CDR3 DNA sequence: TGCGCCAGCAGCCAAGAGGACAGGGGGCTAACTTACGAGCAGTACTTC.

V is TRBV28 and J is TRBJ1-5; D is possibly TRBD1 (5 bases). Trimming removed 2 bases at V and 0 bases at J, with 23 bases between. The CDR3 consists of 20 residues. CDR1 is MDHEN and CDR2 is SYDVKM in the germline V gene. The CDR3 nucleotides read TGTGCCAGCAGTTTAAGGCCTCGGGGGGGGGTAAGCACTAGCAATCAGCCCCAGCATTTT. It translates to CASSLRPRGGVSTSNQPQHF.

The chain links TRBV18 to TRBJ1-5, with D perhaps matching TRBD1 (6 bases). In germline, CDR1 is KGHSH, CDR2 LQKENI. With 3 bases removed from V and 2 bases from J, the gap between germline ends came to 14 bases. This CDR3 spans 16 amino acids. CDR3 nucleotide sequence: TGTGCCAGCTCACCTTACAAGGACAGAGGCAATCAGCCCCAGCATTTT. This sequence encodes CASSPYKDRGNQPQHF.

The chain is built from TRBV7-9 and TRBJ2-4; the match to TRBD1 covers 8 bases. Trimming at V came to 1 base and at J to 3 bases, leaving 2 bases not matched to a gene. The germline gives CDR1 SEHNR, CDR2 FQNEAQ (reference sequence). The CDR3 sequence is 15 residues long. The CDR3 DNA sequence: TGTGCCAGCAGCTTAGACGGACAGGGCAAAAACATTCAGTACTTC. This encodes CASSLDGQGKNIQYF.

This clone has only a few counts. The rearrangement links TRBV30 to TRBJ2-7; 13 positions agree with TRBD2. Germline V gives CDR1 GTSNPN, CDR2 SVGIG (reference sequence). The CDR3 has 13 residues. The CDR3, as DNA: TGTGCGTTGACTAGCGGGAGGACCTACGAGCAGTACTTC. It yields the protein CALTSGRTYEQYF.

The chain has TRBV18 and TRBJ1-2, with 7 bases identical to TRBD1. In germline, CDR1 is KGHSH, CDR2 LQKENI. The CDR3 is 12 residues long. J lost 7 bases, V lost 5 bases, and 4 bases had no gene match. CDR3 coding DNA: TGTGCCAGCTCATATAGACAGGGTGGCTACACCTTC. It encodes CASSYRQGGYTF.